This TCR beta chain was observed in a study of control samples from healthy donors and cancer patients. Data came from immunoSEQ multiplex PCR; TCRdb stores just in-frame clones and leaves some out. The sample shows some 58,000 clones, around 87% of them seen only once. This CDR3 is 14 amino acids long. V lost 3 bases and J lost 2, with 10 bases in between. Per the germline V gene, CDR1 is SGHRS and CDR2 is YFSETQ. The sample taken for sequencing was PBMCs. This chain joins TRBV5-1 and TRBJ2-3; D is undetermined. The receptor was isolated from a woman in her fifties or sixties with lung cancer. DNA of the CDR3: TGCGCCAGCAGCTCACGACTTCCCACAGATACGCAGTATTTT. Protein: CASSSRLPTDTQYF.